The present T cell receptor (beta chain) was sequenced within a study of vaccination effects on CD4 cells after COVID-19. Study context: Each participant was administered two doses of either the BNT162b2 or the mRNA-1273 vaccine. Wells each received 1.8 million or so PBMC, cultured with about 10 IU/ml IL-2 and roughly 9.8 ug/ml peptides.

It was after roughly ten days of culture that CD4+ T cells were isolated. As regards this clone: Its antigen is undetermined.

Repertoires were generated with immunoSEQ multiplex PCR, while TCRdb's copy carries only in-frame clones and drops some. The sample carries around 60,000 clones, about 80% recorded once. This receptor was identified in a human donor who received a COVID-19 vaccine. The sequencing used CD4+ T cells from PBMCs cultured without peptide, collected before COVID-19 vaccination.

The CDR3: CASSPQGFQETQYF. The CDR3, as DNA: TGTGCCAGCTCACCTCAGGGGTTCCAAGAGACCCAGTACTTC. J is TRBJ2-5 and V is TRBV18, with D possibly TRBD1 on 6 matching bases. This CDR3 spans 14 amino acids. Trimming removed 3 bases at V and 1 base at J, with 9 bases between. Germline CDR1 reads KGHSH; CDR2 reads LQKENI.